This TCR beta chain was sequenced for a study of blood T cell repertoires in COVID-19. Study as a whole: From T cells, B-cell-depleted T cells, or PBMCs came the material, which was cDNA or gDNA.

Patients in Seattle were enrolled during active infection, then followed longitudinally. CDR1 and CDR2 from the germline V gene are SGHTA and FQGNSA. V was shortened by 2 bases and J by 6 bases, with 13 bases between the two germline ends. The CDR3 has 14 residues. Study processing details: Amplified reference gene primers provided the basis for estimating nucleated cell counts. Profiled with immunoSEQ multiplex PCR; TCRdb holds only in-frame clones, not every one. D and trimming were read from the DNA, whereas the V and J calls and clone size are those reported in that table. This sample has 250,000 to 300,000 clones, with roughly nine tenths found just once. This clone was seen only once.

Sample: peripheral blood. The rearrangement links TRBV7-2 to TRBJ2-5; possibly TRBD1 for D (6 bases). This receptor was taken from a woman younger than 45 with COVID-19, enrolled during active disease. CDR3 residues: CASSLNLQGQTQYF. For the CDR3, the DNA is TGTGCCAGCAGCTTAAACCTACAGGGTCAGACCCAGTACTTC.